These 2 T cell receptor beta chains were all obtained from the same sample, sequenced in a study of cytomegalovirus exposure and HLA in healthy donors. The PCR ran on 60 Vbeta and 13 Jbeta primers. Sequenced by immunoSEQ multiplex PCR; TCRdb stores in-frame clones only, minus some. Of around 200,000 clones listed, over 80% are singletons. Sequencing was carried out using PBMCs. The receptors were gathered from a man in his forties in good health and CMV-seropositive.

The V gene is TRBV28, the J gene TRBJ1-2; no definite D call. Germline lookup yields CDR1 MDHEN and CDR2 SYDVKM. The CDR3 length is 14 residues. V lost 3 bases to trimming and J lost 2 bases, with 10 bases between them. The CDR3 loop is CASSFGERNYGYTF. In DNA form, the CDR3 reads TGTGCCAGCAGTTTTGGGGAGCGAAACTATGGCTACACCTTC.

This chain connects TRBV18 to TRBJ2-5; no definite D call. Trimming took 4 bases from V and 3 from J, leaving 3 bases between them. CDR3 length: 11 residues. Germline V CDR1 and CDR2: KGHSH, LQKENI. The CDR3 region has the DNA TGTGCCAGCTCACTTAAAGAGACCCAGTACTTC. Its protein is CASSLKETQYF.